What follows are 16 T cell receptor beta chains derived from one specimen sequenced in a study of identical twins. TCRdb analysed the 5' RACE reads with MiXCR anew, one entry per CDR3 protein. The sample yields 500,000 or so distinct CDR3 sequences, more than 13% seen once. In addition, the sample was reused for a study of yellow fever vaccine responses in identical twins.

The sample taken for sequencing was CD4+ T cells sorted from blood. Every receptor here comes from a woman aged 18 to 35 in good health.

This clonotype turned up a few times. The chain is built from TRBV29-1 and TRBJ2-5; D is possibly TRBD2 (6 bases). Germline CDR1 reads SQVTM; CDR2 reads ANQGSEA. The CDR3 consists of 12 residues. Trimming removed 6 bases from V and 5 bases from J, with 13 bases in between. CDR3 sequence: CSVGGYKETQYF. CDR3 DNA sequence: TGCAGCGTGGGGGGATATAAGGAGACCCAGTACTTC. Based on the CDR3 plus reference TRBV29-1 and TRBJ2-5, the full variable domain is SAVISQKPSRDICQRGTSLTIQCQVDSQVTMMFWYRQQPGQSLTLIATANQGSEATYESGFVIDKFPISRPNLTFSTLTVSNMSPEDSSIYLCSVGGYKETQYFGPGTRLLVL.

This rearrangement joins TRBV14 to TRBJ2-2; 7 bases are a match to TRBD1. CDR1 and CDR2 from the germline V gene are SGHDN and FVKESK. Unmatched junction bases numbered 14, after V lost 6 bases and J lost 7 bases. The CDR3 spans 16 residues. CDR3 DNA: TGTGCCAGCAGTCCGCCGGGACAGAGGGTTTTCGGGGAGCTGTTTTTT. This sequence encodes CASSPPGQRVFGELFF.

The J gene is TRBJ2-1, the V gene TRBV5-5, with TRBD2 matching 7 bases. The V segment lost 0 bases and the J segment 8 bases; nucleotides outside the gene matches: 8. Germline V gives CDR1 SGHKS, CDR2 YYEKEE (reference sequence). The CDR3 sequence is 15 residues long. DNA for the CDR3: TGTGCCAGCAGCTTGGAGGGCGGGAGTGCCTATGAGCAGTTCTTC. It is translated as CASSLEGGSAYEQFF.

The V call is TRBV20-1, the J call TRBJ2-3; 9 bases are shared with TRBD2. This CDR3 has 14 amino acids. The ends lost 3 bases at V and 5 bases at J; junction bases unmatched: 6. CDR1 DFQATT and CDR2 SNEGSKA come from the germline V gene (reference sequence). This CDR3 reads CSASFQREVDTQYF. DNA for the CDR3: TGCAGTGCTAGTTTCCAGCGGGAGGTAGATACGCAGTATTTT.

This clonotype has a handful of counts. This chain connects TRBV7-2 to TRBJ2-5, with D possibly TRBD1 on 6 matching bases. Trimming stripped 4 bases from V and 3 bases from J, with 12 bases between. The CDR3 is 14 residues long. The V gene's germline CDR1 is SGHTA and CDR2 FQGNSA. The CDR3 region is CASSSQGPEETQYF. CDR3 sequence (DNA): TGTGCCAGCAGCTCCCAGGGGCCAGAAGAGACCCAGTACTTC.

A few counts support this clonotype. This chain joins TRBV10-3 and TRBJ1-4; TRBD1 matches 9 bases. In germline, CDR1 is ENHRY, CDR2 SYGVKD. With 6 bases clipped from V and 8 bases from J, the junction kept 7 bases outside the gene matches. The CDR3 is 14 amino acids. CDR3 nucleotides: TGTGCCATCAGCCGACAGGGGGATAGGGAAAAACTGTTTTTT. This gives the protein CAISRQGDREKLFF.

The V call is TRBV12-3 or TRBV12-4, the J call TRBJ1-1; D not certain. V gave up 2 bases and J gave up 10 bases, with 8 bases separating them. CDR3 length equals 11 residues. This CDR3 is CASSLTGGAFF. CDR3 nucleotide sequence: TGTGCCAGCAGTTTAACGGGAGGAGCTTTCTTT.

This clonotype has at least ten counts. The chain is built from TRBV5-1 and TRBJ2-1; D might be TRBD1 (6 bases). Trimming removed 5 bases from V and 1 base from J, with 13 bases in between. The CDR3 has 15 amino acids. Germline values: CDR1 SGHRS, CDR2 YFSETQ. The CDR3, as DNA: TGCGCCAGCAGTGCCGGCACAGGGTCCTACAATGAGCAGTTCTTC. This translates into CASSAGTGSYNEQFF. Supplemented by reference TRBV5-1 and TRBJ2-1, the full variable domain reads KAGVTQTPRYLIKTRGQQVTLSCSPISGHRSVSWYQQTPGQGLQFLFEYFSETQRNKGNFPGRFSGRQFSNSRSEMNVSTLELGDSALYLCASSAGTGSYNEQFFGPGTRLTVL.

The rearrangement joins TRBV20-1 to TRBJ2-1, with TRBD2 matching over 8 bases. Germline V gene data show CDR1 as DFQATT and CDR2 as SNEGSKA (reference sequence). With 3 bases clipped from V and 8 bases from J, the junction kept 3 bases outside the gene matches. CDR3 length equals 12 residues. CDR3 nucleotides: TGCAGTGCTAGGCGGGGGGTTTATGAGCAGTTCTTC. Its protein product is CSARRGVYEQFF.

The V and J genes are TRBV6-1 and TRBJ2-5, with a possible D match to TRBD1 (6 bases). In germline, CDR1 is MNHNS, CDR2 SASEGT. The CDR3 is 15 amino acids. V lost 7 bases to trimming and J lost 5 bases, with 20 bases between them. In DNA form, the CDR3 reads TGTGCCAGCACCAAAACCGCAGGGGCGCAGGAGACCCAGTACTTC. Translating gives CASTKTAGAQETQYF.

There are a few counts of this clonotype. The V gene is TRBV4-2, the J gene TRBJ1-2; D is unresolved. V lost 0 bases and J lost 6, with 11 bases in between. The CDR3 has 14 residues. Germline CDR1 LGHNA, CDR2 YNFKEQ. The chain's CDR3 is CASSQDLTNDGYTF. Here the CDR3 DNA reads TGTGCCAGCAGCCAAGATCTGACCAACGATGGCTACACCTTC.

J is TRBJ1-5 and V is TRBV6-1, with D possibly matching TRBD1 (5 bases). The CDR3 is made up of 16 amino acids. V shed 5 bases and J shed 2 bases, with 16 bases lying between them. Germline V gene lookup returns CDR1 MNHNS and CDR2 SASEGT. The CDR3 is CASSRRQTDGNQPQHF. The CDR3 region has the DNA TGTGCCAGCAGTAGGCGACAGACAGATGGCAATCAGCCCCAGCATTTT.

The table lists this clonotype with a few counts. The J gene is TRBJ2-7, the V gene TRBV20-1, with D hard to call. V shed 2 bases and J shed 0 bases, with 5 bases lying between them. The CDR3 sequence is 12 residues long. The germline V gene has CDR1 DFQATT and CDR2 SNEGSKA (reference sequence). The CDR3 is CSARQASYEQYF. The CDR3 nucleotides are TGCAGTGCTAGACAGGCCTCCTACGAGCAGTACTTC.

The chain couples TRBV5-1 to TRBJ2-6, with 7 bases identical to TRBD1. CDR1 and CDR2 (germline): SGHRS, YFSETQ. Unmatched junction bases numbered 5, after V lost 5 bases and J lost 0 bases. The CDR3 sequence is 16 residues long. The CDR3 DNA reads TGCGCCAGCAGGGGACAGATGGTCTCTGGGGCCAACGTCCTGACTTTC. Translated, it gives CASRGQMVSGANVLTF.

This clonotype was detected a few times. CDR3 in amino acids: CASSLTNGEQYF. DNA of the CDR3: TGTGCCAGCAGCTTAACGAACGGGGAACAGTACTTC. The V and J genes are TRBV7-2 and TRBJ2-7; weak D call: TRBD2 (5 bases). CDR1 and CDR2 (germline): SGHTA, FQGNSA. The V end was cut by 2 bases, the J end by 10 bases, with 12 bases between. This CDR3 is 12 amino acids long. The variable domain in full, with the rest retrieved from reference TRBV7-2 and TRBJ2-7, is GAGVSQSPSNKVTEKGKDVELRCDPISGHTALYWYRQSLGQGLEFLIYFQGNSAPDKSGLPSDRFSAERTGGSVSTLTIQRTQQEDSAVYLCASSLTNGEQYFGPGTRLTVT.

This clonotype has more than one count but fewer than ten. This chain links TRBV7-9 with TRBJ2-3; no clear D. The CDR3 is 15 residues long. Deletions cut 4 bases from V and 2 bases from J, with 13 bases between. Germline V gene data show CDR1 as SEHNR and CDR2 as FQNEAQ (reference sequence). CDR3 nucleotide sequence: TGTGCCAGCAGCTCATTACGGGCCGACACAGATACGCAGTATTTT. It specifies CASSSLRADTDTQYF.